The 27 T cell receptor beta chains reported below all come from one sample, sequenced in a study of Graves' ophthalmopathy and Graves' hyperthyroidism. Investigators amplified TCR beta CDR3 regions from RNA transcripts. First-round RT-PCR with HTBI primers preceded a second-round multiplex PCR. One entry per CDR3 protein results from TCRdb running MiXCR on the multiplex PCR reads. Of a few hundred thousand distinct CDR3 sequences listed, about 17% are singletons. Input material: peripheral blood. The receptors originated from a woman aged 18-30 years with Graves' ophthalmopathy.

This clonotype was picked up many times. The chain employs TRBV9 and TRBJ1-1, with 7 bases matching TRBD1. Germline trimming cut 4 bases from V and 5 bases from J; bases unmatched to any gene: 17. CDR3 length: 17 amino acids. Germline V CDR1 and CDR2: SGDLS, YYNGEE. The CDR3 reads CASSLGERQGGVTEAFF. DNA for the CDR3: TGTGCCAGCAGCTTAGGAGAGAGACAGGGTGGGGTGACTGAAGCTTTCTTT.

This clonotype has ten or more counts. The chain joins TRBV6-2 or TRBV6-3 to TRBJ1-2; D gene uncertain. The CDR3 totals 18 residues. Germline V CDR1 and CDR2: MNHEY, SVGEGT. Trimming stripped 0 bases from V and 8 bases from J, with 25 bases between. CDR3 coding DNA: TGTGCCAGCAGTTACTCGATACTTGCGGGTACCTACGATTGGGGCTACACCTTC. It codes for CASSYSILAGTYDWGYTF.

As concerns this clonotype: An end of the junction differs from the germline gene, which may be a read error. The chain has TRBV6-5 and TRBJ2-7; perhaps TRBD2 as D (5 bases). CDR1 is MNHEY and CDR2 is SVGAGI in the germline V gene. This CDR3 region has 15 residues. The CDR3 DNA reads TGTGTCAGCAGTTACGTTGGAGTCGGGAACTACGAGCAGTACTTC. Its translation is CVSSYVGVGNYEQYF.

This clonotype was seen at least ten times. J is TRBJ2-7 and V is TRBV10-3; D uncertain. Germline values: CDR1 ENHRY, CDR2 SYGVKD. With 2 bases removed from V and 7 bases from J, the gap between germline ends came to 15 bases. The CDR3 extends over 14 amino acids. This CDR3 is CAISETPSRMEQYF. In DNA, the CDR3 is TGTGCCATCAGTGAGACACCGAGCCGTATGGAGCAGTACTTC.

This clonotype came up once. CDR3: CASSLRTGGFDEQYF. The CDR3 DNA reads TGTGCCAGCAGCTTAAGGACAGGGGGCTTTGACGAGCAGTACTTC. The chain is built from TRBV11-2 and TRBJ2-7; TRBD1 agrees at 11 bases. The CDR3 extends over 15 amino acids. From germline, CDR1 is SGHAT and CDR2 FQNNGV. With V trimmed by 2 bases and J by 5 bases, 5 bases remained unmatched.

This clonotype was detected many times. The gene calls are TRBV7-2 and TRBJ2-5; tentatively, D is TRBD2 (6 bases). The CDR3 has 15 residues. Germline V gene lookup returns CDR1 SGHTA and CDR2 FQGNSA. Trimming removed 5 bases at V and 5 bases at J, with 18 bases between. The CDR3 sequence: CASSPDAGYGETQYF. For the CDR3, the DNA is TGTGCCAGCAGCCCTGATGCGGGGTATGGGGAGACCCAGTACTTC.

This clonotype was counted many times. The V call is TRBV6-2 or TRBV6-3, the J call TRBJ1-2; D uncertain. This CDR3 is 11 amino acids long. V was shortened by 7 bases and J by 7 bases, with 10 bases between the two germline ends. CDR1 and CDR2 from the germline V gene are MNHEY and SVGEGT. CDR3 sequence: CASNDGGGYTF. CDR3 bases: TGTGCCAGCAACGATGGTGGTGGCTACACCTTC.

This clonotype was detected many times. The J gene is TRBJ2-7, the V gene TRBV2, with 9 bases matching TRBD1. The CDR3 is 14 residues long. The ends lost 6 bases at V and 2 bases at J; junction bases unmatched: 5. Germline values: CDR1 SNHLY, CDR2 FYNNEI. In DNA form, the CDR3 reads TGTGCCAGCAGGGGGACAGGGTCAACCTACGAGCAGTACTTC. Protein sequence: CASRGTGSTYEQYF.

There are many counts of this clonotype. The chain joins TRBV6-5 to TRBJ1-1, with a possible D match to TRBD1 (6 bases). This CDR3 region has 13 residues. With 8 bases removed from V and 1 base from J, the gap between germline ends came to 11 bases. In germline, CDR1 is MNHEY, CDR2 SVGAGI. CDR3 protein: CASRTVKNTEAFF. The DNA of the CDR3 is TGTGCCAGCCGGACAGTCAAGAACACTGAAGCTTTCTTT.

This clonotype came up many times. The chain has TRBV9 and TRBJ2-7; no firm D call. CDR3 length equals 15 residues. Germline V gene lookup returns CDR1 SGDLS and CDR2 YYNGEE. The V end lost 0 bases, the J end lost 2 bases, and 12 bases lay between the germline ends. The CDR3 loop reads CASSVDPLGTYEQYF. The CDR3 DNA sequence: TGTGCCAGCAGCGTAGACCCTCTTGGGACCTACGAGCAGTACTTC.

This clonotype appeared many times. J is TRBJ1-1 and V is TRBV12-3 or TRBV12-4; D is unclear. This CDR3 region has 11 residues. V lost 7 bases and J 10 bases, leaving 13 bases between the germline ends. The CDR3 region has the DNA TGTGCCAGCACTCCTTTATCGGTAGCTTTCTTT. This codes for CASTPLSVAFF.

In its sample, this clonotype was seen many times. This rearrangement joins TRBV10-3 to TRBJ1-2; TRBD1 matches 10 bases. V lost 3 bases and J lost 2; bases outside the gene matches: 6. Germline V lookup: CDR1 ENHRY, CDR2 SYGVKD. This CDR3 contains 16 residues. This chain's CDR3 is CAISETRQGANYGYTF. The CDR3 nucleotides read TGTGCCATCAGTGAAACCCGACAGGGGGCGAACTATGGCTACACCTTC.

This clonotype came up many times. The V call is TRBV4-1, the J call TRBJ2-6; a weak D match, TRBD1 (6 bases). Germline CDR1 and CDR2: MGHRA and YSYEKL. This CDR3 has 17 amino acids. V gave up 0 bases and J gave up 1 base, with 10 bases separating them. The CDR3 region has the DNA TGCGCCAGCAGCCAAGATTACAGGGCGTCTGGGGCCAACGTCCTGACTTTC. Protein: CASSQDYRASGANVLTF.

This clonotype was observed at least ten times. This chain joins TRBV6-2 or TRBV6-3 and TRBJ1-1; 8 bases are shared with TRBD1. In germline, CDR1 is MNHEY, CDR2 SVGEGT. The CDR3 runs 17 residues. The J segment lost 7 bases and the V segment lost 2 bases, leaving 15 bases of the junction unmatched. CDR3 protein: CASSYPKKSDRDLEAFF. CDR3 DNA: TGTGCCAGCAGTTACCCAAAAAAATCGGACAGGGACCTTGAAGCTTTCTTT.

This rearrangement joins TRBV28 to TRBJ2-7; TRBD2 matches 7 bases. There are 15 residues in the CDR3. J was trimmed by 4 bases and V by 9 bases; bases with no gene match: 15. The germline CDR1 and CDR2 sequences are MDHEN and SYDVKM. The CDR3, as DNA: TGTGCCAGTCAGTCGTCGGGAGGATTCTTATACGAGCAGTACTTC. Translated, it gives CASQSSGGFLYEQYF.

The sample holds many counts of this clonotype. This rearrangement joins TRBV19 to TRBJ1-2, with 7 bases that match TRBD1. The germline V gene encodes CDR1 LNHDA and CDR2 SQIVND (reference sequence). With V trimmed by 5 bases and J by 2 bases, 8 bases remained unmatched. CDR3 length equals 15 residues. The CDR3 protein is CASSFLTGTNYGYTF. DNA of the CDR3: TGTGCCAGTAGTTTCCTGACAGGGACCAACTATGGCTACACCTTC.

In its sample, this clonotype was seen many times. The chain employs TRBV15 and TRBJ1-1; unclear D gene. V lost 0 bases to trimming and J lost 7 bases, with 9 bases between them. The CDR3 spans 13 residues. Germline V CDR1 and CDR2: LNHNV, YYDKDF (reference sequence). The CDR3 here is CATSRDRGFEAFF. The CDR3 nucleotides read TGTGCCACCAGCAGAGATAGAGGGTTTGAAGCTTTCTTT. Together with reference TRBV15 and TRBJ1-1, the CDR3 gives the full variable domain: DAMVIQNPRYQVTQFGKPVTLSCSQTLNHNVMYWYQQKSSQAPKLLFHYYDKDFNNEADTPDNFQSRRPNTSFCFLDIRSPGLGDTAMYLCATSRDRGFEAFFGQGTRLTVV.

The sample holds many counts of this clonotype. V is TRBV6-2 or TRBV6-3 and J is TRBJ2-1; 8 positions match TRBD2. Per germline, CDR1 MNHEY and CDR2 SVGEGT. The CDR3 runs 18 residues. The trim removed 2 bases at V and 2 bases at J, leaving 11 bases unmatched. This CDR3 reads CASSYSPRTGGPYNEQFF. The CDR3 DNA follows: TGTGCCAGCAGTTACAGTCCGAGGACGGGGGGGCCCTACAATGAGCAGTTCTTC.

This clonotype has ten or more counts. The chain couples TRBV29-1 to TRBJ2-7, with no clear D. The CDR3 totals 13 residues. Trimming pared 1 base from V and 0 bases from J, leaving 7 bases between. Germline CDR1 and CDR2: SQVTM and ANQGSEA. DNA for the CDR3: TGCAGCGTTGAAGGGGAAGTCTCCTACGAGCAGTACTTC. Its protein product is CSVEGEVSYEQYF.

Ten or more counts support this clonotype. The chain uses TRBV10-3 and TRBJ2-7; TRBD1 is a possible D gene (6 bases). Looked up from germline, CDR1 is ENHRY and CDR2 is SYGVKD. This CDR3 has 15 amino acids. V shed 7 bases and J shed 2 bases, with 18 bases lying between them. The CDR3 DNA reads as TGTGCCATCAATTTCCGACAGGCTCAACCCTACGAGCAGTACTTC. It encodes CAINFRQAQPYEQYF.

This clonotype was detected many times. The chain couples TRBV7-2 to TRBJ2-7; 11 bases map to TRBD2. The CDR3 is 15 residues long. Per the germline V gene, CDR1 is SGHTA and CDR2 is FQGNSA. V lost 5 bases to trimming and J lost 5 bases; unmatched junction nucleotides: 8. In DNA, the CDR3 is TGTGCCAGCAGCATGACTAGCGGGAAGGGGAACGAGCAGTACTTC. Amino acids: CASSMTSGKGNEQYF.

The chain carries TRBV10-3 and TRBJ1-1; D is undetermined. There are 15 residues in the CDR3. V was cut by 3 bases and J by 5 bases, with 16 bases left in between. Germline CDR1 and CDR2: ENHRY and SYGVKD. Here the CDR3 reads CAISDIRAYETEAFF. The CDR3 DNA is TGTGCCATCAGTGATATCAGAGCATATGAAACTGAAGCTTTCTTT.

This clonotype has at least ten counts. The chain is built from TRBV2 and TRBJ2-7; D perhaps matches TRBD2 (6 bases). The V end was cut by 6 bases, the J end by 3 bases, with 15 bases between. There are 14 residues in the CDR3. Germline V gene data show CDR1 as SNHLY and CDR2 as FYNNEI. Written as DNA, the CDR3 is TGTGCCAGCAGCCGACTAGTAAGTAACTACGAGCAGTACTTC. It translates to CASSRLVSNYEQYF.

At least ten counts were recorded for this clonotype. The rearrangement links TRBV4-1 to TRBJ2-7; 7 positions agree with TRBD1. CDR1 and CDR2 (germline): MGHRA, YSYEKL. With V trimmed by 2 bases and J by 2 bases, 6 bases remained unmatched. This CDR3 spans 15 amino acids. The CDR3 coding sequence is TGCGCCAGCAGCCAAACGGGACAGTTCCCCTACGAGCAGTACTTC. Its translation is CASSQTGQFPYEQYF.

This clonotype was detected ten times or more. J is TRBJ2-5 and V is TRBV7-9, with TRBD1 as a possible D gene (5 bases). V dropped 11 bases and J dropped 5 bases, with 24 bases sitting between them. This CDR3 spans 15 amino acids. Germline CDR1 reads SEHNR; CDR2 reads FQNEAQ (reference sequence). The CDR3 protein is CACWDTTDRQETQYF. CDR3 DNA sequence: TGTGCCTGTTGGGATACAACAGATAGACAGGAGACCCAGTACTTC.

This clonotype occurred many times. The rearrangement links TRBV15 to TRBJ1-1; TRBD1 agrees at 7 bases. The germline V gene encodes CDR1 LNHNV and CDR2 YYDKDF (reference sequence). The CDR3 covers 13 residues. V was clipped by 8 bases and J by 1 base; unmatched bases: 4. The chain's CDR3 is CATGGQRNTEAFF. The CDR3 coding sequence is TGTGCCACCGGGGGACAGAGGAACACTGAAGCTTTCTTT.

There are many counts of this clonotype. The CDR3 reads CASSSVTGELFF. CDR3 sequence (DNA): TGTGCCAGTAGTAGTGTGACCGGGGAGCTGTTTTTT. The rearrangement links TRBV19 to TRBJ2-2; D uncertain. With 4 bases removed from V and 5 bases from J, the gap between germline ends came to 5 bases. Germline-derived CDR1 and CDR2 are LNHDA and SQIVND (reference sequence). CDR3 size: 12 residues.